This paragraph reports one T cell receptor (beta chain). What it recognizes is unknown. V lost 7 bases and J 16 bases, leaving 23 bases between the germline ends. The CDR3 has 12 residues. Germline loops: CDR1 DFQATT, CDR2 SNEGSKA (reference sequence). This entry belongs to a study of vaccination and CD4 T cells after COVID-19. Across the study: Collection of post-COVID samples occurred a median approximately 94 days after diagnosis, spanning a range of 35 to 161.

Treatment indicated: approximately nine-day PBMC culture with coronavirus spike peptide pools or control peptides (ViraFEST assay). The Oncomine TCR Beta short-read assay was what sequenced the DNA obtained from cultured CD4+ T cells. TCRdb called the PCR reads again in MiXCR, with one record for every CDR3 protein. The profile shows approximately 15,000 distinct CDR3 sequences, approximately 57% of them singletons. V usage is TRBV20-1 and J usage is TRBJ1-5; TRBD1 might be the D (5 bases). Sequencing was done on a sample of CD4+ T cells from blood, cultured in vitro. The source is a human donor who had recovered from COVID-19. The CDR3 nucleotides read TGCAGTGGCCTCGGGGGGTTAGGAGGCTATCATTTT. The encoded protein is CSGLGGLGGYHF.